The source of this TCR beta chain is a study of early T cells in non-severe SARS-CoV-2 infection (dated by TCRdb to the early 2020s). Background on the whole study: Because TCR sequencing was done on bulk RNA from unsorted whole blood, the alpha and beta chains could not be paired. Overall study results and their limits: VDJdb matching was skewed toward anti-spike CD8 responses and likely underestimated virus-specific expansions by missing private and CD4 specificities.

Relative to germline, V is 3 bases shorter and J is 4 bases shorter, with 4 bases between their ends. From the cysteine up to the phenylalanine, the CDR3 has a length of 13 residues. CDR3 DNA is the only sequence kept; it has 39 bases, read in frame from the first base. This clonotype was counted a few times. Its antigen is currently not known. No much larger clone is present one base from it, and per-base qualities are unavailable. Set within a cohort of healthcare workers in London, UK, this nested case-control study involved weekly PCR testing of nasopharyngeal swabs along with blood sampling. Healthcare workers were enrolled in the week of the UK lockdown, from 23 to 31 March 2020, and were followed every week for up to roughly 16 weeks. The library came from 5' RACE. The instrument was a NextSeq 500. The TCR library protocol attached unique molecular identifiers to individual cDNA molecules to correct for sequencing error and PCR bias. TCR alpha and beta chains were both sequenced, and the abundances of alpha and beta sequences in each sample were closely correlated with each other. The original methods were these. Decombinator V4 was used to annotate the V gene, J gene and CDR3 of the TCR sequences. TCRs were defined as expanded if a significant change between any two time points was detected under a Poisson model with p below 0.0001. Abundances of TCRs were expressed as counts per million after normalisation to the total number of TCRs sequenced in each sample. MAIT TCRs were defined by TRAV1-2 paired with TRAJ12, TRAJ20 or TRAJ33, and iNKT TCRs by TRAV10 paired with TRAJ18. A search of VDJdb, accessed on 1 November 2021, was run for TCRs annotated to CMV, EBV and SARS-CoV-2, with TCRs annotated for multiple antigens excluded. The public reads were quality trimmed at Q25 with fastp and then assembled into clones with MiXCR by TCRdb, keeping productive beta chains. Each CDR3 protein gets just one entry, which takes the most common genes and DNA from the rows behind it. The V and J calls shown here were made by TCRdb, not taken from the authors' results. The sample table holds about 110,000 distinct CDR3 sequences, of which approximately 12% were seen once. The ten most abundant clones make up under 9% of the sample.

The sequencing sample was made of whole blood. Recombination connected TRBV12-3 or TRBV12-4 to TRBJ2-6; a confident D gene designation cannot be given. The TCR was taken from an adult who was a healthcare worker with PCR-confirmed SARS-CoV-2 infection or an uninfected control (not recorded which). The CDR3 protein: CASSFFGANVLTF. The nucleotides read TGTGCCAGCAGTTTTTTCGGGGCCAACGTCCTGACTTTC.